This T cell receptor beta chain was identified during a study of shared T cell receptors in the human thymus. Sequencing was performed with immunoSEQ multiplex PCR; in TCRdb, only in-frame clones are kept and a portion is missing. The profile covers around 730,000 clones, with approximately 85% appearing a single time and about 0.0098% taken by the ten largest. Germline loops: CDR1 SGHKS, CDR2 YYEKEE (reference sequence). Trimming stripped 5 bases from V and 3 bases from J, with 9 bases between. This CDR3 is 13 amino acids long. These data were likewise used in another study, on human thymus T cells. This second study notes: Thymic and blood repertoires appeared to display a bias in their usage of V and J genes.

V is TRBV5-5 and J is TRBJ1-5; D might be TRBD1 (5 bases). The clonotype comes from a girl less than two years old with a congenital heart defect. Sequenced material: thymocytes. The CDR3 DNA is TGTGCCAGCAGGTACAGGTCCAATCAGCCCCAGCATTTT. Translated, it gives CASRYRSNQPQHF.